The 24 T cell receptor beta chains below all came from one sample that was sequenced in a study of human T cells and chemical hapten exposure. TCRdb re-called the RACE reads through MiXCR, storing one row per CDR3 protein. The sample holds roughly 120,000 distinct CDR3 sequences, about 12% seen once. Documented time point: patch test 1, 2 weeks after DPC sensitization. Specified treatment: therapeutic diphenylcyclopropenone sensitization with weekly scalp DPC. The input for sequencing was whole blood, taken in connection with sensitization to the hapten diphenylcyclopropenone (DPC). All receptors come from a woman between 45 and 60 years old with alopecia areata. Some clones in this sample may be carry-over from other donors' samples.

At least ten counts were recorded for this clonotype. This sequence joins TRBV6-6 and TRBJ1-1; 10 bases are a match to TRBD1. Germline assignment: CDR1 MNHNY and CDR2 SVGAGI (reference sequence). Germline trimming cut 6 bases from V and 10 bases from J; bases unmatched to any gene: 5. The CDR3 is 12 residues long. This CDR3 reads CASSPGTGAAFF. The CDR3 DNA sequence: TGTGCCAGCAGCCCCGGGACAGGGGCAGCTTTCTTT.

J is TRBJ2-5 and V is TRBV15; D is perhaps TRBD2 (6 bases). The CDR3 is made up of 15 amino acids. Germline V gene sequence: CDR1 LNHNV, CDR2 YYDKDF (reference sequence). V lost 2 bases and J 1 base, leaving 11 bases between the germline ends. The CDR3 DNA sequence: TGTGCCACCAGCAGAAGCTTGGGGGGCCAAGAGACCCAGTACTTC. Its protein product is CATSRSLGGQETQYF.

This clonotype was counted only a few times. The chain recombines TRBV12-3 or TRBV12-4 with TRBJ1-3; D remains ambiguous. V lost 6 bases and J lost 0, with 6 bases in between. The CDR3 totals 13 residues. Here the CDR3 reads CASRPSSGNTIYF. The CDR3 nucleotides are TGTGCCAGCAGACCGAGCTCTGGAAACACCATATATTTT.

This clonotype was counted at least ten times. This chain links TRBV4-1 with TRBJ1-4; no reliable D call. Germline CDR1 reads MGHRA; CDR2 reads YSYEKL. The CDR3 runs 14 residues. V was pared by 4 bases and J by 8 bases, with 14 bases between. CDR3 nucleotide sequence: TGCGCCAGCAGCCTAAACGCCCTGGAGGAAAAACTGTTTTTT. Translating gives CASSLNALEEKLFF.

The rearrangement links TRBV3-1 to TRBJ2-1; D call uncertain. The germline gives CDR1 LGHDT, CDR2 YNNKEL (reference sequence). Trimming took off 1 base at V and 1 base at J, with 20 bases between the two ends. CDR3 length: 19 amino acids. In DNA, the CDR3 is TGTGCCAGCAGCCAAGTTCCCCTTACCGTATCTGGGTCCTACAATGAGCAGTTCTTC. Its translation: CASSQVPLTVSGSYNEQFF.

This clonotype has ten or more counts. The genes are TRBV28 and TRBJ2-7; TRBD1 matches 7 bases. The length of the CDR3 is 15 residues. V was pared by 5 bases and J by 1 base, with 8 bases of the junction left unmatched. Germline V gene sequence: CDR1 MDHEN, CDR2 SYDVKM. CDR3 DNA sequence: TGTGCCAGCAGTGATCGTTACAGGGGTTCCTACGAGCAGTACTTC. This sequence encodes CASSDRYRGSYEQYF. The complete variable domain, with remaining parts taken from reference TRBV28 and TRBJ2-7, reads DVKVTQSSRYLVKRTGEKVFLECVQDMDHENMFWYRQDPGLGLRLIYFSYDVKMKEKGDIPEGYSVSREKKERFSLILESASTNQTSMYLCASSDRYRGSYEQYFGPGTRLTVT.

This clonotype has ten or more counts. V and J are TRBV28 and TRBJ1-4; 8 nucleotides agree with TRBD1. CDR1 is MDHEN, CDR2 SYDVKM, per germline. The CDR3 is 16 amino acids. The junction had 16 bases not matched to a gene; V was cut back by 6 bases and J by 10 bases. CDR3 DNA sequence: TGTGCCAGCAGCCCCCTTGACGGACAGGGCTATGTAAAACTGTTTTTT. Protein product: CASSPLDGQGYVKLFF. Filled out from reference TRBV28 and TRBJ1-4, the complete variable domain reads DVKVTQSSRYLVKRTGEKVFLECVQDMDHENMFWYRQDPGLGLRLIYFSYDVKMKEKGDIPEGYSVSREKKERFSLILESASTNQTSMYLCASSPLDGQGYVKLFFGSGTQLSVL.

In this sample, this clonotype turned up many times. This sequence joins TRBV11-2 and TRBJ2-1; D is possibly TRBD1 (6 bases). V was cut by 2 bases and J by 7 bases, with 9 bases left in between. The CDR3 consists of 13 residues. In germline, CDR1 is SGHAT, CDR2 FQNNGV. CDR3 sequence (DNA): TGTGCCAGCAGCTTACTACAGGGTAATGAGCAGTTCTTC. Translated: CASSLLQGNEQFF.

The genes are TRBV4-3 and TRBJ2-7; D might be TRBD1 (5 bases). Germline V CDR1 and CDR2: LGHNA, YSLEER. V was shortened by 0 bases and J by 4 bases, with 13 bases between the two germline ends. This CDR3 has 15 residues. The CDR3 sequence is CASSQDYQGRYEQYF. The CDR3 bases are TGCGCCAGCAGCCAAGACTACCAGGGAAGGTACGAGCAGTACTTC.

This clonotype was seen a handful of times. V usage is TRBV7-2 and J usage is TRBJ2-5; D uncertain. The V gene lost 0 bases and the J gene lost 13 bases, with 12 bases spanning the gap. The CDR3 covers 12 residues. Germline V gene data show CDR1 as SGHTA and CDR2 as FQGNSA. The CDR3 spells CASSLADFRPYF. The CDR3 DNA reads TGTGCCAGCAGCTTAGCGGATTTTAGACCGTACTTC.

This chain joins TRBV28 and TRBJ2-5, with 7 bases fitting TRBD1. V lost 6 bases and J lost 3; bases outside the gene matches: 7. The CDR3 runs to 14 residues. Germline V gene sequence: CDR1 MDHEN, CDR2 SYDVKM. In DNA, the CDR3 is TGTGCCAGCAGCCAACAGGGACAGAAAGAGACCCAGTACTTC. Residues: CASSQQGQKETQYF.

This clonotype was found many times. The chain has TRBV11-2 and TRBJ1-1; D call uncertain. This CDR3 is built from 15 residues. The V and J ends lost 0 bases and 3 bases respectively, with 11 bases between them. Germline lookup yields CDR1 SGHAT and CDR2 FQNNGV. CDR3: CASSLDLQRDTEAFF. CDR3 DNA sequence: TGTGCCAGCAGCTTAGATCTGCAGCGTGACACTGAAGCTTTCTTT.

This clonotype was counted a few times. The rearrangement links TRBV14 to TRBJ2-5; D is possibly TRBD1 or TRBD2 (6 bases each). The CDR3 length is 16 residues. V dropped 1 base and J dropped 3 bases, with 15 bases sitting between them. The germline gives CDR1 SGHDN, CDR2 FVKESK. The CDR3 spells CASSQAWGAPEETQYF. In nucleotides, the CDR3 is TGTGCCAGCAGCCAAGCGTGGGGGGCTCCGGAAGAGACCCAGTACTTC.

The chain uses TRBV28 and TRBJ2-1, with unresolved D. The ends were cut back, 6 bases at V and 2 bases at J, with 11 bases in the middle. Germline V lookup: CDR1 MDHEN, CDR2 SYDVKM. CDR3 length: 14 residues. The CDR3 protein is CASRQFKAYNEQFF. Written as DNA, the CDR3 is TGTGCCAGCAGGCAGTTTAAGGCCTACAATGAGCAGTTCTTC.

This chain uses TRBV14 with TRBJ2-3; 13 nucleotides align to TRBD2. Germline-derived CDR1 and CDR2 are SGHDN and FVKESK. CDR3 length equals 17 residues. V was pared by 3 bases and J by 6 bases, with 9 bases of the junction left unmatched. CDR3 protein: CASSHARLAGGPDTQYF. The CDR3 region has the DNA TGTGCCAGCAGCCACGCCAGACTAGCGGGAGGTCCGGATACGCAGTATTTT.

The CDR3 loop is CSARGPSSRQPQHF. The CDR3 DNA reads TGCAGTGCTAGAGGCCCTTCCTCCAGGCAGCCCCAGCATTTT. The chain joins TRBV20-1 to TRBJ1-5; D not certain. With 1 base removed from V and 7 bases from J, the gap between germline ends came to 14 bases. The germline gives CDR1 DFQATT, CDR2 SNEGSKA (reference sequence). This CDR3 has 14 amino acids.

This clonotype was detected a few times. The J gene is TRBJ2-2, the V gene TRBV3-1; D not resolved. Germline values: CDR1 LGHDT, CDR2 YNNKEL (reference sequence). V lost 5 bases to trimming and J lost 13 bases, with 11 bases between them. CDR3 length: 11 residues. Here the CDR3 DNA reads TGTGCCAGCAGCTACCAAGGATGGCTGTTTTTT. This gives the protein CASSYQGWLFF.

CDR3 sequence (DNA): TGTGCCAGCATGCGGGGAAGCAACCAAGAGACCCAGTACTTC. Translated: CASMRGSNQETQYF. The rearrangement links TRBV27 to TRBJ2-5; possibly TRBD2 for D (6 bases). This CDR3 is 14 amino acids long. The V and J ends lost 7 bases and 0 bases respectively, with 12 bases between them. Germline CDR1 reads MNHEY; CDR2 reads SMNVEV (reference sequence).

The chain employs TRBV4-1 and TRBJ1-5; unclear D gene. The CDR3 has 15 amino acids. CDR1 is MGHRA and CDR2 is YSYEKL in the germline V gene. Trimming removed 0 bases from V and 7 bases from J, with 13 bases in between. The CDR3 nucleotides are TGCGCCAGCAGCCAAGATCTAGCGGGAGGGCAGCCCCAGCATTTT. Amino acid sequence: CASSQDLAGGQPQHF.

The J gene is TRBJ2-5, the V gene TRBV28; D is possibly TRBD1 (6 bases). Germline assignment: CDR1 MDHEN and CDR2 SYDVKM. There are 12 residues in the CDR3. The V gene lost 6 bases and the J gene lost 5 bases, with 10 bases spanning the gap. CDR3 region: CASRVRGETQYF. CDR3 nucleotide sequence: TGTGCCAGCAGGGTCAGGGGTGAGACCCAGTACTTC.

In its sample, this clonotype was seen a few times. The chain uses TRBV4-1 and TRBJ1-4, with D maybe TRBD1 (5 bases). Trimming shortened V by 4 bases and J by 3 bases, and 12 bases separated the two germline ends. Germline CDR1 is MGHRA and CDR2 is YSYEKL. This CDR3 contains 15 residues. For the CDR3, the DNA is TGCGCCAGCAGCCGATTGACAGCCTCTAATGAAAAACTGTTTTTT. Translated, it gives CASSRLTASNEKLFF.

This clonotype was observed a handful of times. The V call is TRBV11-2, the J call TRBJ2-5; 8 bases are a match to TRBD2. The germline CDR1 and CDR2 sequences are SGHAT and FQNNGV. V shed 4 bases, J shed 4 bases, and the junction held 5 bases outside the gene matches. This CDR3 comprises 14 residues. The chain's CDR3 is CASSSRLARETQYF. The CDR3 DNA follows: TGTGCCAGCAGCTCTCGACTAGCGCGAGAGACCCAGTACTTC.

This clonotype was counted only a few times. The V gene is TRBV4-1, the J gene TRBJ2-5, with a possible D match to TRBD1 (5 bases). V dropped 0 bases and J dropped 2 bases, with 19 bases sitting between them. The CDR3 is made up of 18 amino acids. CDR1 and CDR2 from the germline V gene are MGHRA and YSYEKL. The DNA of the CDR3 is TGCGCCAGCAGCCAAGATCCTCTCCTTAGACAGCTACAAGAGACCCAGTACTTC. Its protein is CASSQDPLLRQLQETQYF.

This clonotype was seen ten or more times. V and J are TRBV6-6 and TRBJ1-2, with a tentative D call TRBD1 (5 bases). This CDR3 contains 13 residues. V lost 2 bases to trimming and J lost 8 bases, with 12 bases between them. Germline V gene sequence: CDR1 MNHNY, CDR2 SVGAGI (reference sequence). As DNA, the CDR3 is TGTGCCAGCAGTTACGGGGGGAGTGGCGGCTACACCTTC. Translation gives CASSYGGSGGYTF.